This TCR beta chain derives from a study of blood T cell repertoires in COVID-19. Overall study context: Researchers got acute and convalescent COVID-19 samples from the United States, Italy and Spain.

Methods used by the authors: The authors estimated nucleated cell counts from reference gene primer amplification. Generated by immunoSEQ multiplex PCR, the TCRdb table keeps only in-frame clones and is missing some. V, J and clone size were drawn from that table, and D and trimming were deduced from the DNA. This sample has about 47,000 clones, with 65% to 85% found just once. Germline trimming cut 5 bases from V and 1 base from J; bases unmatched to any gene: 7. The germline V gene encodes CDR1 MNHNY and CDR2 SVGAGI (reference sequence). The CDR3 is 16 residues long. The specimen sequenced was peripheral blood. The sequence was collected from a man in his fifties or sixties with acute or convalescent COVID-19. The V and J genes are TRBV6-6 and TRBJ1-5, with 8 positions matching TRBD1. In nucleotides, the CDR3 is TGTGCCAGCAGTCTCGGACAGGGCAGAAGCAATCAGCCCCAGCATTTT. It yields the protein CASSLGQGRSNQPQHF.